This T cell receptor (beta chain) was profiled in a study of blood T cell repertoires in COVID-19. Study details: Some COVID-19 samples were acute and others convalescent; all came from the United States, Italy and Spain. Sources were T cells, B-cell-depleted T cells, or PBMCs; the material itself was cDNA or gDNA.

Deletions cut 2 bases from V and 10 bases from J, with 12 bases between. The CDR3 runs 14 residues. CDR1 and CDR2 (germline): LGHDT, YNNKEL (reference sequence). In the original workflow: Scientists estimated how many nucleated cells there were by amplifying reference gene primers. Measured with immunoSEQ multiplex PCR; TCRdb has only the in-frame clones, and not every one. V, J and clone size reflect that table, while D and trimming were determined from the DNA. The repertoire holds about 190,000 clones, with around 90% as singletons. The sequence came from a man aged 35 to 55 with acute or convalescent COVID-19. The chain recombines TRBV3-1 (or the pseudogene TRBV3-2) with TRBJ1-6; perhaps TRBD1 as D (6 bases). Sequencing input: peripheral blood. The CDR3 loop reads CASSQRQGRSPLHF. The DNA of the CDR3 is TGTGCCAGCAGCCAAAGGCAGGGGAGATCACCCCTCCACTTT.